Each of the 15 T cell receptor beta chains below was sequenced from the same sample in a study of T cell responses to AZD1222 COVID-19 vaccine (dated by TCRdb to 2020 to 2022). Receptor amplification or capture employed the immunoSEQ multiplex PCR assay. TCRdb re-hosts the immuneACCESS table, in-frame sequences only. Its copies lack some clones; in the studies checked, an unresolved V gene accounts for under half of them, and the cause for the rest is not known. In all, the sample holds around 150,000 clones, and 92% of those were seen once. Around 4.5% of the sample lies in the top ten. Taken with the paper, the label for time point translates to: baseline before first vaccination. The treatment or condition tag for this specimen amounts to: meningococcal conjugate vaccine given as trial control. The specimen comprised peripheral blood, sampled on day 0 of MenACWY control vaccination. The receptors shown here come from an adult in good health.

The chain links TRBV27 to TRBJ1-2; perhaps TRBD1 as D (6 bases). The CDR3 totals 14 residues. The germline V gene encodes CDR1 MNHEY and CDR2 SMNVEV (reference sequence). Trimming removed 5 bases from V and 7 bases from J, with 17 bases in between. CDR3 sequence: CASSPSRGESGYTF. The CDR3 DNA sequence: TGTGCCAGCAGTCCCTCCAGGGGAGAGAGTGGCTACACCTTC.

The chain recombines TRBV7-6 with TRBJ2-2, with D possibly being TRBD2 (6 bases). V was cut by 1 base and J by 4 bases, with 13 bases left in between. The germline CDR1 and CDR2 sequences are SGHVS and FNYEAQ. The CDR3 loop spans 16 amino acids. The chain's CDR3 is CASSLGASATTGELFF. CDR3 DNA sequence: TGTGCCAGCAGCTTAGGGGCTAGCGCGACCACCGGGGAGCTGTTTTTT. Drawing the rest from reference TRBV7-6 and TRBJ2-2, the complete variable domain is GAGVSQSPRYKVTKRGQDVALRCDPISGHVSLYWYRQALGQGPEFLTYFNYEAQQDKSGLPNDRFSAERPEGSISTLTIQRTEQRDSAMYRCASSLGASATTGELFFGEGSRLTVL.

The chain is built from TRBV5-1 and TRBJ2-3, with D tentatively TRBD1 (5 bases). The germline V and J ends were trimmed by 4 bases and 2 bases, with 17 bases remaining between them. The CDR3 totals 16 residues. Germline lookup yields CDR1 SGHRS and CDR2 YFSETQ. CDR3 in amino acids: CASSPNFREPTDTQYF. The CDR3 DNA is TGCGCCAGCAGCCCGAACTTCAGGGAACCCACAGATACGCAGTATTTT. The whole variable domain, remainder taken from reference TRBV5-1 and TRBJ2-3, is KAGVTQTPRYLIKTRGQQVTLSCSPISGHRSVSWYQQTPGQGLQFLFEYFSETQRNKGNFPGRFSGRQFSNSRSEMNVSTLELGDSALYLCASSPNFREPTDTQYFGPGTRLTVL.

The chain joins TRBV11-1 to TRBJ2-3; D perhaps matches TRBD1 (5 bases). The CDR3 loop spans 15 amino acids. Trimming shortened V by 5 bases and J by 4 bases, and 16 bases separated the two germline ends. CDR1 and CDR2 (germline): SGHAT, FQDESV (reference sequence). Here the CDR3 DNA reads TGTGCCAGCAGCCCCCATCCTAGGGGCCCAGATACGCAGTATTTT. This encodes CASSPHPRGPDTQYF. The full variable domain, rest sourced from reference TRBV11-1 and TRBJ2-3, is EAEVAQSPRYKITEKSQAVAFWCDPISGHATLYWYRQILGQGPELLVQFQDESVVDDSQLPKDRFSAERLKGVDSTLKIQPAELGDSAMYLCASSPHPRGPDTQYFGPGTRLTVL.

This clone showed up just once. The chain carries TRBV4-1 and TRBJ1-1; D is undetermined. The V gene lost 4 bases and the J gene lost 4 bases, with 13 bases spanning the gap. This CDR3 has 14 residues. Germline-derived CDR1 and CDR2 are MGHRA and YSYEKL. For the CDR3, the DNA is TGCGCCAGCAGCCTTGACATCTTGGCCACTGAAGCTTTCTTT. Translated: CASSLDILATEAFF.

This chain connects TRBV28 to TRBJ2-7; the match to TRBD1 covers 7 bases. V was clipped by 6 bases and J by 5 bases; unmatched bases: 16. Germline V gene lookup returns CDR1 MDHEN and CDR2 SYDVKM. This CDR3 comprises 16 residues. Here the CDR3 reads CASRPTGIASGHEQYF. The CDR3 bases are TGTGCCAGCAGGCCGACAGGGATTGCATCTGGACACGAGCAGTACTTC.

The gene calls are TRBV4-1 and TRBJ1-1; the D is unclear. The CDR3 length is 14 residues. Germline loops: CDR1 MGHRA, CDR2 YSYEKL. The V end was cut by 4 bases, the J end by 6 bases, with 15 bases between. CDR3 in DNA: TGCGCCAGCAGCCCCCAGGACTTCCGTCCTGAAGCTTTCTTT. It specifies CASSPQDFRPEAFF.

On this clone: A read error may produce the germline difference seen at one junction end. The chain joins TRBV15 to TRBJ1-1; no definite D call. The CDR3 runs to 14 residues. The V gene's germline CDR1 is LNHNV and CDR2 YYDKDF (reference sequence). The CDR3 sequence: CATSGDARREKAFF. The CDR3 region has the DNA TGTGCCACCAGCGGAGATGCCCGTCGAGAAAAAGCTTTCTTT.

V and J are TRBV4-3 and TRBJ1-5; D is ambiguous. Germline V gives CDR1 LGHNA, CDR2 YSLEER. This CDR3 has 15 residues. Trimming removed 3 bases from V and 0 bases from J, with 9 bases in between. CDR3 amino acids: CASSQREDSNQPQHF. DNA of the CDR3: TGCGCCAGCAGCCAGAGGGAGGATAGCAATCAGCCCCAGCATTTT.

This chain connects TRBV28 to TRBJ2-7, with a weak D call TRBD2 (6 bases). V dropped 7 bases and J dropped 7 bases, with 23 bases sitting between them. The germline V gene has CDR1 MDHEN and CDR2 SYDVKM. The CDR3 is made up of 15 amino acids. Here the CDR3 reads CASIISGLPSREQYF. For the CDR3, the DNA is TGTGCCAGCATCATAAGCGGGCTCCCCTCTCGAGAGCAGTACTTC.

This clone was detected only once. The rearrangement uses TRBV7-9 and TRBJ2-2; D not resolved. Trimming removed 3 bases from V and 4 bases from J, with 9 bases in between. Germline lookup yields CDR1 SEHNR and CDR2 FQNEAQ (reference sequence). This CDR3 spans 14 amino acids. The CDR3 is CASSLGLATGELFF. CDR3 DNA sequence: TGTGCCAGCAGCTTGGGTCTGGCCACCGGGGAGCTGTTTTTT.

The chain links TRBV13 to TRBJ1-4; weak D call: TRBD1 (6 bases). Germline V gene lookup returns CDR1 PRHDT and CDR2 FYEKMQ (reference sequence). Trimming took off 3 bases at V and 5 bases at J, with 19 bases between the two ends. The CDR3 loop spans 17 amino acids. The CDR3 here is CASSFGRGTQGNEKLFF. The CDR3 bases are TGTGCCAGCAGCTTTGGCCGGGGGACACAAGGAAATGAAAAACTGTTTTTT.

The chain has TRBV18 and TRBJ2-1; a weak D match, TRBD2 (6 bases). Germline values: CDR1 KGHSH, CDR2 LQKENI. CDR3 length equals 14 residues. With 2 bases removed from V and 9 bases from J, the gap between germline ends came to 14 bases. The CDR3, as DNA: TGTGCCAGCTCACCATTAACGGGAGCAGCTGAGCAGTTCTTC. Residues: CASSPLTGAAEQFF.

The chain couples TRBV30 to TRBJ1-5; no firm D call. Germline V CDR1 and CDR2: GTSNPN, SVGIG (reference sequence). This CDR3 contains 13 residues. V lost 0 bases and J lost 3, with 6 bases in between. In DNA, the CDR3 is TGTGCCTGGAGTGTAAACCTCAATCAGCCCCAGCATTTT. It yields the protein CAWSVNLNQPQHF. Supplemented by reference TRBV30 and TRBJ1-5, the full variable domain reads SQTIHQWPATLVQPVGSPLSLECTVEGTSNPNLYWYRQAAGRGLQLLFYSVGIGQISSEVPQNLSASRPQDRQFILSSKKLLLSDSGFYLCAWSVNLNQPQHFGDGTRLSIL.

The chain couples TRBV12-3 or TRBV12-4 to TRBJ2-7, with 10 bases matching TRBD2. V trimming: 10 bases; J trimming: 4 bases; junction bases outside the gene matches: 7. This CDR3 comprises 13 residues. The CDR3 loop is CATRTSGRYEQYF. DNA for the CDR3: TGTGCCACCCGGACTAGCGGACGTTACGAGCAGTACTTC.